Below are 17 T cell receptor beta chains sequenced from a single sample in a study of T-cell reconstitution after alpha-beta-depleted transplantation in children. Unique molecular identifiers were incorporated when the TCRbeta library was constructed. One entry per CDR3 protein results from TCRdb running MiXCR on the PCR reads. In the table there are just under 550,000 distinct CDR3 sequences, 15% to 20% of which are singletons. This specimen consisted of PBMCs from the stem cell graft donor, obtained from the stem cell graft. The source of these receptors is a human donor who donated a stem cell graft to a child with acute lymphoblastic leukemia.

This clonotype was seen a few times. V and J are TRBV20-1 and TRBJ1-1, with TRBD1 as a possible D gene (5 bases). Per the germline V gene, CDR1 is DFQATT and CDR2 is SNEGSKA (reference sequence). The CDR3 totals 16 residues. V gave up 5 bases and J gave up 1 base, with 20 bases separating them. The CDR3 sequence: CSAPPGTERRNTEAFF. The CDR3 region has the DNA TGCAGTGCTCCCCCCGGGACCGAGAGAAGGAACACTGAAGCTTTCTTT.

This clonotype was picked up a small number of times. V usage is TRBV5-1 and J usage is TRBJ2-3; the match to TRBD2 covers 9 bases. The junction had 7 bases not matched to a gene; V was cut back by 4 bases and J by 7 bases. CDR1 is SGHRS, CDR2 YFSETQ, per germline. The CDR3 covers 14 residues. The CDR3, as DNA: TGCGCCAGCAGCGTGGTTAGCGGGAGATATACGCAGTATTTT. It is translated as CASSVVSGRYTQYF.

V and J are TRBV14 and TRBJ2-5; no clear D gene. The germline gives CDR1 SGHDN, CDR2 FVKESK. The CDR3 sequence is 13 residues long. V dropped 2 bases and J dropped 1 base, with 5 bases sitting between them. The CDR3 sequence is CASSQFLQETQYF. The CDR3 DNA is TGTGCCAGCAGCCAATTCCTCCAAGAGACCCAGTACTTC.

This clonotype has just a few counts. The rearrangement uses TRBV24-1 and TRBJ2-7; a possible D gene is TRBD1 (6 bases). Between the trimmed V and J ends, which lost 3 bases and 3 bases, there was a span of 14 bases. The V gene's germline CDR1 is KGHDR and CDR2 SFDVKD. This CDR3 has 15 residues. The CDR3 sequence is CATSDGTGTFYEQYF. The CDR3 coding sequence is TGTGCCACCAGTGATGGAACCGGGACATTCTACGAGCAGTACTTC.

The table lists this clonotype with a few counts. The V gene is TRBV18, the J gene TRBJ2-7; D call uncertain. Germline V gives CDR1 KGHSH, CDR2 LQKENI. The CDR3 contains 12 residues. The V end was cut by 6 bases, the J end by 2 bases, with 8 bases between. CDR3 nucleotide sequence: TGTGCCAGCTCTCGAGAGACCTACGAGCAGTACTTC. This gives the protein CASSRETYEQYF.

About this clonotype itself: Mismatch with germline at one junction end may stem from a read error. The rearrangement uses TRBV5-5 and TRBJ2-6; D unresolved. Per the germline V gene, CDR1 is SGHKS and CDR2 is YYEKEE (reference sequence). This CDR3 region has 16 residues. This CDR3 reads CASSPRMSSGPNVLTF. CDR3 coding DNA: TGTGCCAGCAGCCCGAGGATGAGCTCTGGGCCCAACGTCCTGACTTTC.

This clonotype occurred a few times. The chain couples TRBV20-1 to TRBJ2-5; a possible D gene is TRBD1 (6 bases). Germline V gives CDR1 DFQATT, CDR2 SNEGSKA (reference sequence). The V gene lost 6 bases and the J gene lost 2 bases, with 13 bases spanning the gap. The CDR3 extends over 13 amino acids. The CDR3, as DNA: TGCAGTGCCAAACAGGGAGAGCAAGAGACCCAGTACTTC. Translating gives CSAKQGEQETQYF.

The rearrangement links TRBV27 to TRBJ1-1; D is undetermined. The CDR3 is 13 residues long. Germline loops: CDR1 MNHEY, CDR2 SMNVEV (reference sequence). V shed 2 bases and J shed 3 bases, with 7 bases lying between them. The CDR3: CASSLVWDTEAFF. The CDR3 DNA reads as TGTGCCAGCAGTTTAGTTTGGGACACTGAAGCTTTCTTT.

The rearrangement joins TRBV6-2 or TRBV6-3 to TRBJ2-1, with D perhaps matching TRBD2 (5 bases). V shed 6 bases and J shed 0 bases, with 24 bases lying between them. Germline V CDR1 and CDR2: MNHEY, SVGEGT. There are 19 residues in the CDR3. This CDR3 is CASSLLPLGSASSYNEQFF. The CDR3, as DNA: TGTGCCAGCAGCTTACTTCCCCTGGGGAGCGCCAGCTCCTACAATGAGCAGTTCTTC.

The chain joins TRBV5-1 to TRBJ1-1; 7 nucleotides agree with TRBD1. V trimming: 1 base; J trimming: 1 base; junction bases outside the gene matches: 4. Germline values: CDR1 SGHRS, CDR2 YFSETQ. This CDR3 contains 15 residues. CDR3 bases: TGCGCCAGCAGCTTGTGGCCAGGGGGGAACACTGAAGCTTTCTTT. It translates to CASSLWPGGNTEAFF. The full variable domain, with the rest looked up from reference TRBV5-1 and TRBJ1-1, is KAGVTQTPRYLIKTRGQQVTLSCSPISGHRSVSWYQQTPGQGLQFLFEYFSETQRNKGNFPGRFSGRQFSNSRSEMNVSTLELGDSALYLCASSLWPGGNTEAFFGQGTRLTVV.

V gene TRBV12-3 or TRBV12-4 combines with J gene TRBJ2-4; D call uncertain. V was trimmed by 1 base and J by 8 bases, leaving 6 bases between them. The CDR3 loop spans 12 amino acids. The CDR3 DNA reads as TGTGCCAGCAGTTTAGGGGCGTACATTCAGTACTTC. As protein: CASSLGAYIQYF.

Remarks on this clonotype: The junction and the germline gene differ at one end; a read error may be behind it. V usage is TRBV10-3 and J usage is TRBJ2-1, with 8 bases fitting TRBD2. In germline, CDR1 is ENHRY, CDR2 SYGVKD. CDR3 size: 16 residues. CDR3 sequence reads: CAISVDEAGGGNVQFF. The DNA for the CDR3 is TGTGCCATCAGTGTTGATGAGGCGGGAGGAGGCAATGTGCAGTTCTTC.

The chain uses TRBV7-6 and TRBJ1-1; D not resolved. CDR3 length: 14 amino acids. Trimming removed 1 base from V and 1 base from J, with 7 bases in between. Per germline, CDR1 SGHVS and CDR2 FNYEAQ. The CDR3 loop is CASSLERENTEAFF. For the CDR3, the DNA is TGTGCCAGCAGCTTAGAAAGGGAGAACACTGAAGCTTTCTTT.

The V and J genes are TRBV20-1 and TRBJ2-7; D is unresolved. The germline V gene has CDR1 DFQATT and CDR2 SNEGSKA (reference sequence). The V and J ends lost 2 bases and 0 bases respectively, with 11 bases between them. This CDR3 spans 14 amino acids. This CDR3 reads CSARLGGSSYEQYF. The CDR3 nucleotides are TGCAGTGCTAGATTGGGCGGAAGCTCCTACGAGCAGTACTTC.

This clonotype was detected ten times or more. No DNA is shown, since the ends of the CDR3 on it are uncertain; the CDR3 is the one TCRdb lists. V gene TRBV7-8 combines with J gene TRBJ2-4; the D call of TRBD2 is as the table states it, not checked on the DNA. CDR1 SGHVS and CDR2 FQNEAQ come from the germline V gene. The CDR3 is made up of 23 amino acids, end residues included. CDR3 amino acids: CASSRERQGNIQYFVGQGNIQYF.

The chain recombines TRBV5-1 with TRBJ2-2, with 8 nucleotides matching TRBD2. The ends lost 4 bases at V and 6 bases at J; junction bases unmatched: 8. The CDR3 runs 15 residues. The germline V gene encodes CDR1 SGHRS and CDR2 YFSETQ. CDR3 bases: TGCGCCAGCAGCACCCAAGCGGGGGTTGCCGGGGAGCTGTTTTTT. This codes for CASSTQAGVAGELFF.

This clonotype was observed a handful of times. The rearrangement links TRBV20-1 to TRBJ2-5; no firm D call. The germline V gene has CDR1 DFQATT and CDR2 SNEGSKA (reference sequence). This CDR3 is 12 amino acids long. Trimming stripped 6 bases from V and 5 bases from J, with 13 bases between. The CDR3 loop reads CSAATLGETQYF. CDR3 bases: TGCAGTGCCGCGACTTTGGGGGAGACCCAGTACTTC.